Listed here are 10 T cell receptor beta chains from one sample, sequenced in a study of CD8+CD57+ T cells in acquired aplastic anemia. Genomic DNA provided the template from which TCR beta VDJ and CDR3 profiles were obtained. A single record per CDR3 protein comes from TCRdb applying MiXCR to the reads. The table records 300,000 or so distinct CDR3 sequences, roughly three fifths of them present only once. Input material: sorted CD4+, CD8+, or CD8+CD57+ T cells (not recorded which) from PBMCs. Receptors were obtained from a human donor with severe aplastic anemia or a healthy control (not recorded which).

The V and J genes are TRBV20-1 and TRBJ2-1, with 8 bases identical to TRBD2. The CDR3 runs 12 residues. CDR1 and CDR2 from the germline V gene are DFQATT and SNEGSKA (reference sequence). With 6 bases clipped from V and 4 bases from J, the junction kept 2 bases outside the gene matches. The CDR3 protein is CSAVAGYNEQFF. The CDR3 DNA reads as TGCAGTGCGGTAGCGGGATACAATGAGCAGTTCTTC.

The V gene is TRBV20-1, the J gene TRBJ1-1, with D perhaps TRBD1 (5 bases). The CDR3 spans 12 residues. Germline V gives CDR1 DFQATT, CDR2 SNEGSKA (reference sequence). The CDR3 protein is CRAGWANTEAFF. Written as DNA, the CDR3 is TGCAGGGCAGGGTGGGCGAACACTGAAGCTTTCTTT.

The chain has TRBV18 and TRBJ2-7; D uncertain. The CDR3 length is 13 residues. CDR1 is KGHSH and CDR2 is LQKENI in the germline V gene. The ends were cut back, 2 bases at V and 6 bases at J, with 11 bases in the middle. The CDR3 spells CASSPSQDIEQYF. The CDR3 DNA follows: TGTGCCAGCTCACCATCCCAGGATATCGAGCAGTACTTC.

This clonotype is a singleton in its sample. This may be a read error: a much more frequent sequence differs by one nucleotide. Lacking the conserved final phenylalanine or tryptophan, this CDR3 likely reflects a read error. The chain recombines TRBV6-5 with TRBJ2-5; TRBD1 or TRBD2 may be the D gene (6 bases each). The CDR3 is made up of 14 amino acids. V was shortened by 4 bases and J by 4 bases, with 13 bases between the two germline ends. Germline CDR1 reads MNHEY; CDR2 reads SVGAGI. DNA for the CDR3: TGTGCCAGCAGTTGGGGGGCCCTTGTAGAGACCCAGTACCTC. Translating gives CASSWGALVETQYL.

The genes are TRBV24-1 and TRBJ1-1; D unclear. The CDR3 extends over 12 amino acids. The V end was cut by 3 bases, the J end by 9 bases, with 10 bases between. The germline V gene has CDR1 KGHDR and CDR2 SFDVKD. CDR3: CATSDGRNQAFF. CDR3 bases: TGTGCCACCAGTGATGGACGTAATCAAGCTTTCTTT.

This chain joins TRBV2 and TRBJ2-7; a possible D gene is TRBD2 (7 bases). The CDR3 spans 15 residues. Trimming stripped 3 bases from V and 2 bases from J, with 14 bases between. CDR1 and CDR2 from the germline V gene are SNHLY and FYNNEI. In DNA, the CDR3 is TGTGCCAGCAGTGACGGTTCGGGGGGCACCTACGAGCAGTACTTC. Translating it yields CASSDGSGGTYEQYF.

The V call is TRBV5-1, the J call TRBJ1-6; 7 nucleotides line up with TRBD1. The V gene end was trimmed by 3 bases and the J gene end by 7 bases; junction bases not matched to a gene: 4. The CDR3 totals 14 residues. Germline-derived CDR1 and CDR2 are SGHRS and YFSETQ. The CDR3 nucleotides read TGCGCCAGCAGCTCCGGGACAGTAAATTCACCCCTCCACTTT. It encodes CASSSGTVNSPLHF.

This clonotype was detected ten times or more. This chain joins TRBV11-3 and TRBJ1-4; TRBD1 matches at 8 bases. Trimming took 5 bases from V and 8 from J; bases not matched to a gene: 13. This CDR3 spans 16 amino acids. CDR1 and CDR2 (germline): SGHNT, YENEEA. The CDR3 nucleotides read TGTGCCAGCAGCCCGAACCCGACAGGGGTCGGCGAAAAACTGTTTTTT. Encoded protein: CASSPNPTGVGEKLFF. The full variable domain, in which reference TRBV11-3 and TRBJ1-4 provide the parts outside the CDR3, is EAGVVQSPRYKIIEKKQPVAFWCNPISGHNTLYWYLQNLGQGPELLIRYENEEAVDDSQLPKDRFSAERLKGVDSTLKIQPAELGDSAVYLCASSPNPTGVGEKLFFGSGTQLSVL.

This clonotype came up once. The V gene is TRBV7-2, the J gene TRBJ1-6; 12 nucleotides line up with TRBD1. CDR3 length equals 19 residues. The V gene's germline CDR1 is SGHTA and CDR2 FQGNSA. The V gene end was trimmed by 5 bases and the J gene end by 9 bases; junction bases not matched to a gene: 17. CDR3 DNA: TGTGCCAGCAGCCCACCTTGGGGGTGGGACAGGGGGCGACGTTCACCCCTCCACTTT. It yields the protein CASSPPWGWDRGRRSPLHF.

V gene TRBV5-1 combines with J gene TRBJ2-3; 7 nucleotides match TRBD1. CDR3 length equals 12 residues. Trimming took 7 bases from V and 3 from J; bases not matched to a gene: 2. Per germline, CDR1 SGHRS and CDR2 YFSETQ. The CDR3, as DNA: TGCGCCAGCTTGGGACAGACAGATACGCAGTATTTT. Its translation: CASLGQTDTQYF.